Presented here are 26 T cell receptor beta chains from one specimen sequenced in a study of blood T cell repertoires in COVID-19. TCRdb's table, derived via immunoSEQ multiplex PCR, lists solely in-frame clones and lacks some. The sample shows roughly 140,000 clones, approximately 78% of them seen only once. The source material was peripheral blood. All receptors derive from a woman older than 75 with acute or convalescent COVID-19.

This chain links TRBV29-1 with TRBJ1-1, with 12 bases lining up with TRBD1. The CDR3 sequence is 13 residues long. The V segment lost 1 base and the J segment 11 bases; nucleotides outside the gene matches: 5. The V gene's germline CDR1 is SQVTM and CDR2 ANQGSEA. CDR3 sequence: CSVEGGQGARAFF. The CDR3 nucleotides read TGCAGCGTTGAAGGGGGACAGGGGGCTCGGGCTTTCTTT.

This chain connects TRBV5-6 to TRBJ2-1; D is perhaps TRBD2 (5 bases). CDR3 length equals 15 residues. CDR1 is SGHDT, CDR2 YYEEEE, per germline. With 2 bases removed from V and 0 bases from J, the gap between germline ends came to 9 bases. The CDR3 region is CASSFRRRSYNEQFF. The CDR3 DNA is TGTGCCAGCAGCTTTAGGAGGCGCTCCTACAATGAGCAGTTCTTC.

This rearrangement joins TRBV6-5 to TRBJ1-3; 7 nucleotides agree with TRBD1. V was clipped by 5 bases and J by 2 bases; unmatched bases: 3. Germline lookup yields CDR1 MNHEY and CDR2 SVGAGI. This CDR3 comprises 14 residues. DNA of the CDR3: TGTGCCAGCAGTACCACAGGGGCTGGAAACACCATATATTTT. Translated: CASSTTGAGNTIYF.

The chain couples TRBV5-1 to TRBJ2-7; 9 bases fit TRBD2. J gave up 3 bases and V 4 bases, and 5 bases lay outside the gene matches. CDR3 length equals 14 residues. Germline V gene sequence: CDR1 SGHRS, CDR2 YFSETQ. The CDR3 DNA sequence: TGCGCCAGCAGCCCGACTAGCGGAGACTACGAGCAGTACTTC. It codes for CASSPTSGDYEQYF.

This rearrangement joins TRBV20-1 to TRBJ1-1; D remains unclear. V gave up 5 bases and J gave up 0 bases, with 4 bases separating them. In germline, CDR1 is DFQATT, CDR2 SNEGSKA (reference sequence). The CDR3 spans 11 residues. The CDR3 DNA reads TGCAGTGCTCTAATGAACACTGAAGCTTTCTTT. Translation gives CSALMNTEAFF.

The chain uses TRBV4-2 and TRBJ2-5, with TRBD2 identical over 9 bases. This CDR3 comprises 17 residues. The V gene's germline CDR1 is LGHNA and CDR2 YNFKEQ. The V and J ends lost 1 base and 1 base, in that order; junction bases with no gene match: 7. CDR3 nucleotides: TGTGCCAGCAGCCAAGGGAAGGGCGGGGGGGCCCAAGAGACCCAGTACTTC. Translation: CASSQGKGGGAQETQYF.

This chain connects TRBV4-1 to TRBJ2-7; TRBD1 matches 7 bases. This CDR3 contains 20 residues. V gave up 0 bases and J gave up 1 base; unmatched junction bases: 18. The germline gives CDR1 MGHRA, CDR2 YSYEKL. CDR3 nucleotide sequence: TGCGCCAGCAGCCAAGATCGAGAGACAGGGATTATTCGCTCGTCCTACGAGCAGTACTTC. This sequence encodes CASSQDRETGIIRSSYEQYF.

Written as DNA, the CDR3 is TGTGCCAGCAGCGTAGATCCGGAGGGGGCGCTGGCTAACTATGGCTACACCTTC. This encodes CASSVDPEGALANYGYTF. The chain joins TRBV9 to TRBJ1-2; TRBD1 matches 7 bases. Germline trimming cut 0 bases from V and 0 bases from J; bases unmatched to any gene: 11. CDR3 size: 18 residues. Germline CDR1 is SGDLS and CDR2 is YYNGEE. The variable domain in full, completed from reference TRBV9 and TRBJ1-2, reads DSGVTQTPKHLITATGQRVTLRCSPRSGDLSVYWYQQSLDQGLQFLIQYYNGEERAKGNILERFSAQQFPDLHSELNLSSLELGDSALYFCASSVDPEGALANYGYTFGSGTRLTVV.

The rearrangement uses TRBV7-3 and TRBJ2-4; 7 bases align to TRBD1. The germline V gene has CDR1 SGHTA and CDR2 FQGTGA. This CDR3 is built from 14 residues. Trimming removed 1 base from V and 8 bases from J; junction bases left unmatched: 5. CDR3 DNA: TGTGCCAGCAGCTTAAGGGGCCAGGGGGACATTCAGTACTTC. This translates into CASSLRGQGDIQYF.

This chain links TRBV5-1 with TRBJ2-2; 9 bases align to TRBD2. This CDR3 contains 18 residues. Germline CDR1 is SGHRS and CDR2 is YFSETQ. V dropped 3 bases and J dropped 4; count of bases not matched to a gene: 13. The CDR3 DNA follows: TGCGCCAGCAGCTGGACCCCGGGGGCGGGAGGGGTCACCGGGGAGCTGTTTTTT. This gives the protein CASSWTPGAGGVTGELFF.

V usage is TRBV2 and J usage is TRBJ2-5; 8 bases are shared with TRBD2. The J segment lost 5 bases and the V segment lost 6 bases, leaving 14 bases of the junction unmatched. CDR1 SNHLY and CDR2 FYNNEI come from the germline V gene. The length of the CDR3 is 16 residues. The CDR3 region is CASRDTTSGRRETQYF. CDR3 nucleotide sequence: TGTGCCAGCAGAGACACAACTAGCGGTCGGCGGGAGACCCAGTACTTC.

The CDR3, as DNA: TGTGCCAGCAGCCGGCACCTAGCTTGGAGCACAGATACGCAGTATTTT. This encodes CASSRHLAWSTDTQYF. The chain recombines TRBV3-1 (or the pseudogene TRBV3-2) with TRBJ2-3, with D maybe TRBD2 (5 bases). The CDR3 sequence is 16 residues long. Germline V CDR1 and CDR2: LGHDT, YNNKEL (reference sequence). Between the trimmed V and J ends, which lost 4 bases and 0 bases, there was a span of 14 bases.

This clone was picked up a small number of times. The DNA for the CDR3 is TGTGCCAGCTCACCAACTGGCGAGGGATTTGGGGGACTAGCTCCTTTCGAGACCCAGTACTTC. Amino acids: CASSPTGEGFGGLAPFETQYF. The chain recombines TRBV18 with TRBJ2-5; 9 bases are shared with TRBD2. CDR3 length: 21 residues. The V segment lost 2 bases and the J segment 5 bases; nucleotides outside the gene matches: 24. Germline V lookup: CDR1 KGHSH, CDR2 LQKENI.

V usage is TRBV28 and J usage is TRBJ1-1; perhaps TRBD1 as D (6 bases). Germline lookup yields CDR1 MDHEN and CDR2 SYDVKM. V was trimmed by 1 base and J by 4 bases, leaving 16 bases between them. The CDR3 loop spans 16 amino acids. CDR3 sequence: CASSLLNFRGGTEAFF. CDR3 DNA: TGTGCCAGCAGTTTATTGAATTTCAGGGGTGGCACTGAAGCTTTCTTT.

The chain carries TRBV5-4 and TRBJ2-1; tentative D call: TRBD1 (6 bases). The CDR3 contains 15 residues. Germline CDR1 is SGHNT and CDR2 is YYREEE (reference sequence). Trimming removed 4 bases from V and 0 bases from J, with 11 bases in between. In DNA form, the CDR3 reads TGTGCCAGCAGCCGGGACAAGAACTCCTACAATGAGCAGTTCTTC. Protein product: CASSRDKNSYNEQFF.

The chain is built from TRBV10-1 and TRBJ2-2; no reliable D call. Germline V gene lookup returns CDR1 WNHNN and CDR2 SYGVQD (reference sequence). V lost 6 bases, J lost 2 bases, and 10 bases lay in between. This CDR3 region has 14 residues. DNA for the CDR3: TGCGCCAGCAGACAAACCTTAAACACCGGGGAGCTGTTTTTT. It is translated as CASRQTLNTGELFF.

The chain combines TRBV11-2 with TRBJ2-7; the match to TRBD2 covers 10 bases. Germline CDR1 and CDR2: SGHAT and FQNNGV. This CDR3 contains 15 residues. V lost 6 bases, J lost 4 bases, and 9 bases stayed unmatched. CDR3 nucleotides: TGTGCCAGCAGTGGTCTAGCGGGGGCACTTTACGAGCAGTACTTC. Amino acids: CASSGLAGALYEQYF.

V and J are TRBV19 and TRBJ2-2, with a tentative D call TRBD2 (5 bases). V lost 5 bases to trimming and J lost 4 bases, with 17 bases between them. CDR3 length equals 16 residues. CDR1 is LNHDA, CDR2 SQIVND, per germline (reference sequence). The CDR3, as DNA: TGTGCCAGTAGTCCCGTCGGGATAGCTGGCACCGGGGAGCTGTTTTTT. Amino acid sequence: CASSPVGIAGTGELFF.

V gene TRBV19 combines with J gene TRBJ2-2; D possibly corresponds to TRBD2 (5 bases). This CDR3 is built from 17 residues. The V end was cut by 1 base, the J end by 7 bases, with 19 bases between. CDR1 and CDR2 (germline): LNHDA, SQIVND (reference sequence). CDR3 DNA sequence: TGTGCCAGTAGTATAGCCCCTAGCCTGGATAGAGGCGGGGAGCTGTTTTTT. This sequence encodes CASSIAPSLDRGGELFF.

The chain has TRBV27 and TRBJ1-1; TRBD1 might be the D (5 bases). Trimming cost V 3 bases and J 5 bases, with 10 bases left between them. Germline V lookup: CDR1 MNHEY, CDR2 SMNVEV (reference sequence). CDR3 length: 13 amino acids. CDR3 sequence: CASSLRGGTEAFF. The CDR3 region has the DNA TGTGCCAGCAGTTTGCGGGGCGGGACTGAAGCTTTCTTT.

Only a few counts were recorded for this clone. V gene TRBV5-6 combines with J gene TRBJ1-3; 8 bases align to TRBD1. The germline V gene encodes CDR1 SGHDT and CDR2 YYEEEE. The CDR3 consists of 16 residues. V dropped 4 bases and J dropped 3; count of bases not matched to a gene: 9. The CDR3, as DNA: TGTGCCAGCAGCACCTCAGGGGGCGCGTTTGGAAACACCATATATTTT. Amino acids: CASSTSGGAFGNTIYF. The whole variable domain, filled in from reference TRBV5-6 and TRBJ1-3, reads DAGVTQSPTHLIKTRGQQVTLRCSPKSGHDTVSWYQQALGQGPQFIFQYYEEEERQRGNFPDRFSGHQFPNYSSELNVNALLLGDSALYLCASSTSGGAFGNTIYFGEGSWLTVV.

The gene calls are TRBV5-1 and TRBJ1-2; TRBD1 might be the D (5 bases). Germline loops: CDR1 SGHRS, CDR2 YFSETQ. This CDR3 contains 13 residues. Trimming removed 0 bases at V and 8 bases at J, with 11 bases between. For the CDR3, the DNA is TGCGCCAGCAGCTTGGGGGACGGAGGGGGCTACACCTTC. It encodes CASSLGDGGGYTF.

The V gene is TRBV12-2, the J gene TRBJ2-7; the listed D gene, TRBD1, was not tested against the DNA. TRBV12-2 is tagged as a pseudogene. This CDR3 contains 13 residues. DNA of the CDR3: TGTCCGAATCGGGACAGGGGGCCCTACGAGCAGTACTTC. Translating it yields CPNRDRGPYEQYF.

This clone was observed a few times. The V call is TRBV20-1, the J call TRBJ1-2; tentative D call: TRBD1 (5 bases). CDR1 and CDR2 (germline): DFQATT, SNEGSKA (reference sequence). The V gene lost 3 bases and the J gene lost 3 bases, with 23 bases spanning the gap. The CDR3 is made up of 17 amino acids. CDR3 loop: CSASEQAQGLGYYGYTF. The CDR3 DNA reads TGCAGTGCTAGTGAACAAGCGCAGGGCCTAGGTTACTATGGCTACACCTTC.

The rearrangement links TRBV7-9 to TRBJ1-3; 7 bases fit TRBD1. Germline CDR1 SEHNR, CDR2 FQNEAQ (reference sequence). This CDR3 region has 14 residues. The J segment lost 7 bases and the V segment lost 5 bases, leaving 8 bases of the junction unmatched. CDR3 loop: CASSPQDRTNTIYF. DNA for the CDR3: TGTGCCAGCAGCCCCCAGGACAGGACGAACACCATATATTTT.

The V and J genes are TRBV7-9 and TRBJ1-1, with a possible D match to TRBD1 (5 bases). V was clipped by 1 base and J by 8 bases, with 14 bases between them. CDR3 length: 14 amino acids. From germline, CDR1 is SEHNR and CDR2 FQNEAQ (reference sequence). The CDR3 nucleotides are TGTGCCAGCAGCTTAGGGGGCGGACGGCTAGAAGCTTTCTTT. Translating it yields CASSLGGGRLEAFF.